The 5 T cell receptor beta chains reported below all come from one sample, sequenced in a study of blood T cell repertoires in COVID-19. The assay was immunoSEQ multiplex PCR, and TCRdb's table has in-frame clones only and misses some. The data contain about 36,000 clones, 81% of them singletons. Source material: peripheral blood. All receptors derive from a human donor in a cohort sampled during active or convalescent COVID-19. The donor label of this sample is uncertain.

The chain links TRBV24-1 to TRBJ1-5; 8 bases are shared with TRBD1. The CDR3 extends over 15 amino acids. Germline CDR1 reads KGHDR; CDR2 reads SFDVKD. V shed 4 bases and J 7 bases; nucleotides not matched to a gene: 8. The CDR3: CATSDQGTGHQPQHF. In DNA form, the CDR3 reads TGTGCCACCAGTGACCAAGGGACAGGCCACCAGCCCCAGCATTTT.

V gene TRBV4-2 combines with J gene TRBJ2-3; D is perhaps TRBD2 (6 bases). The length of the CDR3 is 16 residues. V was shortened by 1 base and J by 3 bases, with 14 bases between the two germline ends. Germline V gives CDR1 LGHNA, CDR2 YNFKEQ. The CDR3 bases are TGTGCCAGCAGCCAAGTTGCAGGCCGGGGGACAGATACGCAGTATTTT. Translation gives CASSQVAGRGTDTQYF.

This clone has a handful of counts. The V gene is TRBV24-1, the J gene TRBJ2-1, with 8 bases that match TRBD2. The trim removed 5 bases at V and 3 bases at J, leaving 2 bases unmatched. The CDR3 has 14 amino acids. Germline CDR1 reads KGHDR; CDR2 reads SFDVKD. Here the CDR3 DNA reads TGTGCCACCAGTGTTCTAGCGGGCTACAATGAGCAGTTCTTC. It is translated as CATSVLAGYNEQFF.

The chain couples TRBV5-1 to TRBJ2-7, with TRBD1 identical over 9 bases. The trim removed 2 bases at V and 6 bases at J, leaving 6 bases unmatched. Germline V lookup: CDR1 SGHRS, CDR2 YFSETQ. The CDR3 has 14 residues. The CDR3 loop reads CASSFSQGAGEQYF. CDR3 coding DNA: TGCGCCAGCAGCTTCTCACAGGGGGCTGGCGAGCAGTACTTC.

This chain uses TRBV12-3 or TRBV12-4 with TRBJ2-2; 7 nucleotides align to TRBD1. There are 13 residues in the CDR3. Trimming at V came to 5 bases and at J to 6 bases, leaving 3 bases not matched to a gene. The CDR3 coding sequence is TGTGCCAGCAGTGTCGACAGGGCCGGGGAGCTGTTTTTT. Its translation is CASSVDRAGELFF.